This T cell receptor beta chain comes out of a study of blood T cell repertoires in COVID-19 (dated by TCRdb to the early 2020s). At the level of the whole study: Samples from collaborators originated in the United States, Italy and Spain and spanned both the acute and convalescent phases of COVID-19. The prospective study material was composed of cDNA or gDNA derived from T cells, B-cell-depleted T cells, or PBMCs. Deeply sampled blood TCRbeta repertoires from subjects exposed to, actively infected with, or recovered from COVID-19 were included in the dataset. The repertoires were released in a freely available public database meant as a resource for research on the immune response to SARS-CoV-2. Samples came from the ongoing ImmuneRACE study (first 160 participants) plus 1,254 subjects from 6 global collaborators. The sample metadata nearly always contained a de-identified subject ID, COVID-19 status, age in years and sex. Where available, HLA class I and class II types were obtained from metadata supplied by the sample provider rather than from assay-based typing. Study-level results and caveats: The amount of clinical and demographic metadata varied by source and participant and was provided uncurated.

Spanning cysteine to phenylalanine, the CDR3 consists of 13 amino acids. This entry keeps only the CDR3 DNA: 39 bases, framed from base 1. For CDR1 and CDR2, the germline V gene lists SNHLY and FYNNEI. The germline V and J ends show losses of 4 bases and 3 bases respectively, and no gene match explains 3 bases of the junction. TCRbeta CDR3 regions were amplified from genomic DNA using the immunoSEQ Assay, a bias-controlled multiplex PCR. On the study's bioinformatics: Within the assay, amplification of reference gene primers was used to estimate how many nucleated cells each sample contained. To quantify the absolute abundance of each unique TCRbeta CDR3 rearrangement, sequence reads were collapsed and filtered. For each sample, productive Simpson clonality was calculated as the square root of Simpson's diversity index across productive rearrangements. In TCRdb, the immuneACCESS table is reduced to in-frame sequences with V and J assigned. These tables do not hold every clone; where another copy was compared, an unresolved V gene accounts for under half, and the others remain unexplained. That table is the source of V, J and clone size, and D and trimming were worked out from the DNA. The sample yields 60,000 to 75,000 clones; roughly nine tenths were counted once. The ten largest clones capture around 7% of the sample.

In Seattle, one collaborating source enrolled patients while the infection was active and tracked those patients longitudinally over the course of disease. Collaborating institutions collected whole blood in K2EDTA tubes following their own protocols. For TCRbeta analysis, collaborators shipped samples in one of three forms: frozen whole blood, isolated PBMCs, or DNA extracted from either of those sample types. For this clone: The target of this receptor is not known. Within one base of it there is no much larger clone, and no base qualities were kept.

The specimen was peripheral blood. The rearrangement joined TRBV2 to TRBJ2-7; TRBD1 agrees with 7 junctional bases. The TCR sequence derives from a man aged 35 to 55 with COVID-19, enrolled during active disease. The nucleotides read TGTGCCAGCAGTGCTTCAGGGGGCTACGAGCAGTACTTC. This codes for CASSASGGYEQYF.